These 8 T cell receptor beta chains were all obtained from the same sample, sequenced in a study of T cell changes during pregnancy in multiple sclerosis. This table comes from immunoSEQ multiplex PCR, and its TCRdb copy is limited to in-frame clones, with some not included. Here the sample spans more than 45,000 clones, 92% being singletons. Sequences were derived from CD4+ T cells from peripheral blood mononuclear cells, sampled in the second trimester of pregnancy. The receptors come from a female donor in good health, enrolled as a control in a pregnancy study.

This chain connects TRBV6-5 to TRBJ2-1, with D perhaps matching TRBD1 (6 bases). Trimming left V 7 bases short and J 1 base short, with 14 bases between. CDR1 MNHEY and CDR2 SVGAGI come from the germline V gene. This CDR3 has 15 amino acids. The CDR3 region has the DNA TGTGCCAGCAAAACAGACAGGTCATCCTACAATGAGCAGTTCTTC. It specifies CASKTDRSSYNEQFF.

The chain joins TRBV7-8 to TRBJ2-7, with 7 nucleotides matching TRBD1. CDR1 SGHVS and CDR2 FQNEAQ come from the germline V gene. Trimming cost V 1 base and J 2 bases; bases outside gene matches: 5. The CDR3 is made up of 15 amino acids. CDR3 region: CASSLVTGETYEQYF. Here the CDR3 DNA reads TGTGCCAGCAGCTTAGTCACAGGGGAAACCTACGAGCAGTACTTC. Together with reference TRBV7-8 and TRBJ2-7, the CDR3 gives the full variable domain: GAGVSQSPRYKVAKRGQDVALRCDPISGHVSLFWYQQALGQGPEFLTYFQNEAQLDKSGLPSDRFFAERPEGSVSTLKIQRTQQEDSAVYLCASSLVTGETYEQYFGPGTRLTVT.

The chain couples TRBV28 to TRBJ2-7; TRBD2 matches 7 bases. J was trimmed by 2 bases and V by 6 bases; bases with no gene match: 13. CDR1 is MDHEN, CDR2 SYDVKM, per germline. The CDR3 runs 16 residues. The CDR3 loop reads CASSPWEGGGPYEQYF. In nucleotides, the CDR3 is TGTGCCAGCAGCCCCTGGGAGGGAGGAGGGCCCTACGAGCAGTACTTC.

V is TRBV29-1 and J is TRBJ2-7, with 7 bases identical to TRBD1. Unmatched junction bases numbered 5, after V lost 6 bases and J lost 0 bases. CDR3 length: 13 amino acids. Per germline, CDR1 SQVTM and CDR2 ANQGSEA. The DNA for the CDR3 is TGCAGCGTCCAGGACAGGACCTCCTACGAGCAGTACTTC. It encodes CSVQDRTSYEQYF.

The rearrangement links TRBV11-3 to TRBJ1-1; unclear D gene. Germline CDR1 reads SGHNT; CDR2 reads YENEEA. This CDR3 contains 13 residues. The germline V and J ends were trimmed by 5 bases and 3 bases, with 10 bases remaining between them. CDR3 residues: CASSDQRHTEAFF. The CDR3, as DNA: TGTGCCAGCAGCGACCAGCGGCACACTGAAGCTTTCTTT.

This clone came up once. The J gene is TRBJ2-6, the V gene TRBV7-2; D gene ambiguous. With 1 base removed from V and 0 bases from J, the gap between germline ends came to 4 bases. The CDR3 length is 15 residues. The germline V gene has CDR1 SGHTA and CDR2 FQGNSA. The CDR3 sequence: CASSLGHSGANVLTF. For the CDR3, the DNA is TGTGCCAGCAGCTTAGGTCACTCTGGGGCCAACGTCCTGACTTTC.

The genes are TRBV19 and TRBJ2-2; perhaps TRBD1 as D (5 bases). With 7 bases removed from V and 2 bases from J, the gap between germline ends came to 11 bases. CDR1 is LNHDA, CDR2 SQIVND, per germline (reference sequence). The CDR3 has 14 amino acids. CDR3 region: CASTETANTGELFF. CDR3 bases: TGTGCCAGTACAGAGACAGCAAACACCGGGGAGCTGTTTTTT.

V is TRBV5-1 and J is TRBJ2-7; tentative D call: TRBD2 (6 bases). The germline V gene has CDR1 SGHRS and CDR2 YFSETQ. V shed 4 bases and J shed 2 bases, with 13 bases lying between them. This CDR3 region has 14 residues. The CDR3: CASSAGPGAYEQYF. Here the CDR3 DNA reads TGCGCCAGCAGCGCTGGCCCGGGGGCCTACGAGCAGTACTTC.